The next 23 T cell receptor beta chains were all read from a single sample in a study of cytomegalovirus exposure and HLA in healthy donors. PCR was performed using 60 Vbeta and 13 Jbeta primers. TCRdb's table, derived via immunoSEQ multiplex PCR, lists solely in-frame clones and lacks some. The top ten clones hold 2% of a sample with roughly 260,000 clones, about 83% of them seen once. The sample taken for sequencing was PBMCs. The receptor source for this set is a middle-aged woman in good health and CMV-seropositive.

This rearrangement joins TRBV4-2 to TRBJ2-1; 9 nucleotides align to TRBD2. Germline assignment: CDR1 LGHNA and CDR2 YNFKEQ. J lost 4 bases, V lost 1 base, and 5 bases had no gene match. The CDR3 has 16 residues. DNA of the CDR3: TGTGCCAGCAGCCAAGTCGGAGCGGGAGGTTACAATGAGCAGTTCTTC. Amino acids: CASSQVGAGGYNEQFF.

V gene TRBV28 combines with J gene TRBJ2-1; 9 positions match TRBD2. The V segment lost 1 base and the J segment 6 bases; nucleotides outside the gene matches: 4. From germline, CDR1 is MDHEN and CDR2 SYDVKM. The CDR3 covers 15 residues. CDR3 bases: TGTGCCAGCAGTTTATTGGCGGGAGGGTCCAATGAGCAGTTCTTC. Translating gives CASSLLAGGSNEQFF.

This clone was seen just once. This chain joins TRBV6-5 and TRBJ2-7; tentatively, D is TRBD2 (6 bases). The V end lost 5 bases, the J end lost 0 bases, and 14 bases lay between the germline ends. The CDR3 has 15 amino acids. Germline CDR1 and CDR2: MNHEY and SVGAGI. CDR3 sequence reads: CASSGPGGPSYEQYF. DNA for the CDR3: TGTGCCAGCAGTGGCCCCGGGGGTCCCTCCTACGAGCAGTACTTC.

This clone was seen once. This sequence joins TRBV7-7 and TRBJ2-1; D is perhaps TRBD2 (6 bases). Germline CDR1 reads SSHAT; CDR2 reads FNYEAQ (reference sequence). The CDR3 runs to 15 residues. Trimming removed 1 base from V and 9 bases from J, with 16 bases in between. CDR3 sequence: CASSLGSGVSSEQFF. The CDR3 DNA follows: TGTGCCAGCAGCTTAGGCTCGGGAGTTTCAAGTGAGCAGTTCTTC.

The rearrangement joins TRBV28 to TRBJ2-5, with 8 bases aligning to TRBD2. Germline V gene lookup returns CDR1 MDHEN and CDR2 SYDVKM. CDR3 length: 16 amino acids. Germline trimming cut 1 base from V and 4 bases from J; bases unmatched to any gene: 8. The chain's CDR3 is CASSLLVGGRLETQYF. CDR3 bases: TGTGCCAGCAGTTTATTGGTGGGCGGGAGGTTAGAGACCCAGTACTTC.

This chain uses TRBV10-3 with TRBJ2-2, with 11 bases that match TRBD2. Germline CDR1 and CDR2: ENHRY and SYGVKD. With V trimmed by 2 bases and J by 5 bases, 1 base remained unmatched. The CDR3 contains 15 residues. CDR3 nucleotides: TGTGCCATCAGTGAGCTAGCGGGAGGAACCGGGGAGCTGTTTTTT. Its protein is CAISELAGGTGELFF.

The rearrangement links TRBV7-9 to TRBJ2-1, with 7 nucleotides matching TRBD1. Looked up from germline, CDR1 is SEHNR and CDR2 is FQNEAQ (reference sequence). The CDR3 extends over 16 amino acids. Unmatched junction bases numbered 7, after V lost 1 base and J lost 4 bases. CDR3 bases: TGTGCCAGCAGCTTAGGGGGGACAGTTGAATACAATGAGCAGTTCTTC. Residues: CASSLGGTVEYNEQFF.

The chain joins TRBV6-1 to TRBJ2-7; TRBD1 agrees at 10 bases. CDR3 length: 15 amino acids. Germline V gene sequence: CDR1 MNHNS, CDR2 SASEGT. Trimming took 2 bases from V and 5 from J; bases not matched to a gene: 6. CDR3 sequence reads: CASSEPGQGYHEQYF. The CDR3 nucleotides read TGTGCCAGCAGTGAACCGGGACAGGGGTACCACGAGCAGTACTTC.

The rearrangement links TRBV5-6 to TRBJ2-7, with 7 nucleotides matching TRBD2. The V gene's germline CDR1 is SGHDT and CDR2 YYEEEE. The CDR3 covers 15 residues. V gave up 1 base and J gave up 3 bases; unmatched junction bases: 7. The CDR3 coding sequence is TGTGCCAGCAGCTTGTCGGTAGCGGGTGTCTACGAGCAGTACTTC. Translation: CASSLSVAGVYEQYF. The entire variable domain, with the rest obtained from reference TRBV5-6 and TRBJ2-7, is as follows: DAGVTQSPTHLIKTRGQQVTLRCSPKSGHDTVSWYQQALGQGPQFIFQYYEEEERQRGNFPDRFSGHQFPNYSSELNVNALLLGDSALYLCASSLSVAGVYEQYFGPGTRLTVT.

The chain recombines TRBV7-2 with TRBJ2-7; the match to TRBD2 covers 11 bases. The CDR3 is made up of 15 amino acids. The junction had 7 bases not matched to a gene; V was cut back by 4 bases and J by 5 bases. Germline values: CDR1 SGHTA, CDR2 FQGNSA. The CDR3 sequence: CASSSDSGRADEQYF. CDR3 DNA: TGTGCCAGCAGCTCAGATAGCGGGAGGGCCGACGAGCAGTACTTC. The full variable domain, completed using reference TRBV7-2 and TRBJ2-7, is GAGVSQSPSNKVTEKGKDVELRCDPISGHTALYWYRQSLGQGLEFLIYFQGNSAPDKSGLPSDRFSAERTGGSVSTLTIQRTQQEDSAVYLCASSSDSGRADEQYFGPGTRLTVT.

This clone showed up just once. This chain connects TRBV11-2 to TRBJ1-3; D ambiguous. V was pared by 1 base and J by 6 bases, with 7 bases between. Germline loops: CDR1 SGHAT, CDR2 FQNNGV. The CDR3 is 13 residues long. The CDR3 nucleotides read TGTGCCAGCAGCTTAGCTGGCTCAAACACCATATATTTT. Amino acids: CASSLAGSNTIYF.

This chain links TRBV6-5 with TRBJ2-1; 13 bases are a match to TRBD2. CDR3 length: 15 amino acids. Trimming took 5 bases from V and 7 from J; bases not matched to a gene: 5. Per the germline V gene, CDR1 is MNHEY and CDR2 is SVGAGI. The CDR3 is CASSAGLAGSNEQFF. CDR3 sequence (DNA): TGTGCCAGCAGTGCGGGACTAGCGGGAAGTAATGAGCAGTTCTTC.

This clone was observed once. The chain couples TRBV28 to TRBJ1-5; 7 bases agree with TRBD1. This CDR3 contains 13 residues. Germline V gene sequence: CDR1 MDHEN, CDR2 SYDVKM. The junction had 7 bases not matched to a gene; V was cut back by 6 bases and J by 8 bases. The CDR3 sequence is CASSTTGLEPQHF. CDR3 coding DNA: TGTGCCAGCAGCACGACAGGGCTGGAGCCCCAGCATTTT.

J is TRBJ1-2 and V is TRBV6-5, with 7 positions matching TRBD1. Germline lookup yields CDR1 MNHEY and CDR2 SVGAGI. Trimming at V came to 6 bases and at J to 8 bases, leaving 6 bases not matched to a gene. CDR3 length: 12 amino acids. The CDR3 here is CASSKGAGGYTF. CDR3 bases: TGTGCCAGCAGCAAGGGGGCTGGAGGCTACACCTTC.

The V and J genes are TRBV25-1 and TRBJ2-5; 7 nucleotides line up with TRBD1. Germline trimming cut 6 bases from V and 2 bases from J; bases unmatched to any gene: 6. The CDR3 totals 14 residues. Germline V gene lookup returns CDR1 MGHDK and CDR2 SYGVNS. CDR3 residues: CASRRTGTQETQYF. For the CDR3, the DNA is TGTGCCAGCAGGAGGACAGGCACGCAAGAGACCCAGTACTTC.

This clone has a handful of counts. The V gene is TRBV30, the J gene TRBJ1-6, with a possible D match to TRBD1 (5 bases). Trimming shortened V by 5 bases and J by 8 bases, and 10 bases separated the two germline ends. The CDR3 runs to 12 residues. Looked up from germline, CDR1 is GTSNPN and CDR2 is SVGIG (reference sequence). The CDR3 spells CAWGEGDSPLHF. The CDR3, as DNA: TGTGCCTGGGGGGAAGGGGATTCACCCCTCCACTTT.

The V and J genes are TRBV19 and TRBJ2-7, with a tentative D call TRBD1 (5 bases). In germline, CDR1 is LNHDA, CDR2 SQIVND (reference sequence). The ends were cut back, 5 bases at V and 1 base at J, with 12 bases in the middle. CDR3 length equals 14 residues. The CDR3 sequence is CASSLTTVSYEQYF. The CDR3 DNA reads as TGTGCCAGTAGTCTAACGACAGTTTCCTACGAGCAGTACTTC.

The chain links TRBV30 to TRBJ2-1; tentatively, D is TRBD1 (5 bases). Germline V gene sequence: CDR1 GTSNPN, CDR2 SVGIG (reference sequence). The CDR3 is made up of 13 amino acids. Trimming pared 0 bases from V and 6 bases from J, leaving 9 bases between. This CDR3 is CAWSVTRGNEQFF. The CDR3 coding sequence is TGTGCCTGGAGTGTTACAAGGGGCAATGAGCAGTTCTTC.

The V call is TRBV29-1, the J call TRBJ2-7; D perhaps matches TRBD1 (5 bases). CDR1 SQVTM and CDR2 ANQGSEA come from the germline V gene. The CDR3 contains 17 residues. V lost 4 bases and J 3 bases, leaving 25 bases between the germline ends. As DNA, the CDR3 is TGCAGCGTTGGTCTTTTTACGGTCCAGGGTGGTTTCTACGAGCAGTACTTC. It yields the protein CSVGLFTVQGGFYEQYF.

The chain uses TRBV19 and TRBJ1-3; no clear D gene. The length of the CDR3 is 15 residues. In germline, CDR1 is LNHDA, CDR2 SQIVND (reference sequence). Between the trimmed V and J ends, which lost 9 bases and 0 bases, there was a span of 15 bases. In DNA, the CDR3 is TGTGCCAGCCGCCTGGACTGGAGCTCTGGAAACACCATATATTTT. Its protein is CASRLDWSSGNTIYF.

A note on this clone: Mismatch with germline at one junction end may stem from a read error. This sequence joins TRBV7-7 and TRBJ2-6; 7 positions agree with TRBD2. This CDR3 has 17 amino acids. In germline, CDR1 is SSHAT, CDR2 FNYEAQ (reference sequence). CDR3 amino acids: CASSLEAGRAGANGLTF. The CDR3 DNA follows: TGTGCTAGCAGCTTAGAGGCAGGGAGGGCTGGGGCCAACGGCCTGACTTTC.

The gene calls are TRBV19 and TRBJ2-7, with 8 bases matching TRBD2. This CDR3 is built from 13 residues. The germline V gene has CDR1 LNHDA and CDR2 SQIVND (reference sequence). Unmatched junction bases numbered 1, after V lost 6 bases and J lost 0 bases. The CDR3 nucleotides are TGTGCCAGTAGCGGGACTAGCTCCTACGAGCAGTACTTC. Protein sequence: CASSGTSSYEQYF.

The chain has TRBV9 and TRBJ1-2, with 7 bases aligning to TRBD1. The V and J ends lost 0 bases and 4 bases, in that order; junction bases with no gene match: 12. Germline loops: CDR1 SGDLS, CDR2 YYNGEE. This CDR3 has 17 amino acids. The CDR3 coding sequence is TGTGCCAGCAGCGTAGCTACAGGGGTGGATACAGGCTATGGCTACACCTTC. This sequence encodes CASSVATGVDTGYGYTF.